This entry describes one T cell receptor (beta chain). The same CDR3 also results from other DNA sequences found in this sample. The data originate from a study of shared clonotypes between healthy human individuals. Using immunoSEQ multiplex PCR, the repertoire was profiled, and TCRdb retains in-frame clones only, with some absent. The data contain 2.3 million or so clones, over 90% of them singletons. V was pared by 1 base and J by 2 bases, with 6 bases between. CDR1 is KGHSH, CDR2 LQKENI, per germline. The CDR3 runs to 13 residues. The specimen was naive CD4+ T cells from PBMCs. This sample's subset: CD45RA+ positively selected. This rearrangement joins TRBV18 to TRBJ2-7; D might be TRBD2 (5 bases). This receptor was identified in a young man in good health. Some clones in this sample may be carry-over from other donors' samples. This chain's CDR3 is CASSPQGAYEQYF. CDR3 nucleotides: TGTGCCAGCTCACCACAGGGAGCCTACGAGCAGTACTTC.